The 9 T cell receptor beta chains presented below share a single source sample, sequenced in a study of OX40 agonist ivuxolimab in advanced cancers. Data came from immunoSEQ multiplex PCR; TCRdb stores just in-frame clones and leaves some out. The sample carries tens of thousands of clones, 75% to 90% recorded once. This specimen consisted of CD4+ or CD8+ T cells sorted from blood, obtained in a trial of the OX40 agonist ivuxolimab. These receptors were obtained from an adult with an advanced solid tumor such as melanoma, head and neck, liver or kidney cancer.

The V call is TRBV9, the J call TRBJ2-7; 12 bases are a match to TRBD2. The CDR3 spans 15 residues. The V gene's germline CDR1 is SGDLS and CDR2 YYNGEE. V lost 5 bases, J lost 1 base, and 4 bases stayed unmatched. CDR3 DNA sequence: TGTGCCAGCAGTGAGGGACTAGCGGGTTCCTACGAGCAGTACTTC. It encodes CASSEGLAGSYEQYF.

CDR3 coding DNA: TGCGCCAGCAGCTATCGGGCGGGAGGGACCTACGAGCAGTACTTC. Its translation: CASSYRAGGTYEQYF. The rearrangement joins TRBV5-1 to TRBJ2-7, with 9 bases lining up with TRBD2. From germline, CDR1 is SGHRS and CDR2 YFSETQ. The CDR3 length is 15 residues. Trimming took 3 bases from V and 2 from J; bases not matched to a gene: 6.

The CDR3 nucleotides read TGTGCCAGCAGCCCAGGGGAGGAGACCCAGTACTTC. As protein: CASSPGEETQYF. The chain recombines TRBV13 with TRBJ2-5, with D perhaps TRBD1 (6 bases). V shed 5 bases and J shed 5 bases, with 9 bases lying between them. Germline V gene data show CDR1 as PRHDT and CDR2 as FYEKMQ (reference sequence). This CDR3 is 12 amino acids long.

The chain is built from TRBV19 and TRBJ2-3; D might be TRBD2 (6 bases). CDR3 size: 14 residues. CDR1 and CDR2 (germline): LNHDA, SQIVND (reference sequence). V was cut by 5 bases and J by 0 bases, with 9 bases left in between. CDR3 in amino acids: CASSRTISTDTQYF. For the CDR3, the DNA is TGTGCCAGTAGTCGGACTATAAGCACAGATACGCAGTATTTT.

The chain recombines TRBV6-6 with TRBJ1-4; 7 bases match TRBD1. The V gene end was trimmed by 6 bases and the J gene end by 8 bases; junction bases not matched to a gene: 9. The CDR3 length is 14 residues. CDR1 is MNHNY, CDR2 SVGAGI, per germline (reference sequence). The CDR3 loop reads CASSLDRVAEKLFF. In DNA, the CDR3 is TGTGCCAGCAGCCTCGACAGGGTGGCCGAAAAACTGTTTTTT.

This chain connects TRBV29-1 to TRBJ2-7; 12 nucleotides match TRBD1. CDR3 length: 15 residues. Germline V gene sequence: CDR1 SQVTM, CDR2 ANQGSEA. J gave up 4 bases and V 5 bases, and 9 bases lay outside the gene matches. Here the CDR3 reads CSVSPGQGALYEQYF. CDR3 in DNA: TGCAGCGTTTCCCCGGGACAGGGGGCCTTGTACGAGCAGTACTTC.

The chain couples TRBV25-1 to TRBJ2-7; TRBD1 might be the D (6 bases). The CDR3 is 14 residues long. Germline loops: CDR1 MGHDK, CDR2 SYGVNS. Trimming pared 0 bases from V and 3 bases from J, leaving 9 bases between. CDR3 sequence: CASSEYSGHYEQYF. The CDR3 DNA is TGTGCCAGCAGTGAATATTCGGGACACTACGAGCAGTACTTC.

This rearrangement joins TRBV5-1 to TRBJ2-2; D is undetermined. Germline-derived CDR1 and CDR2 are SGHRS and YFSETQ. The CDR3 contains 12 residues. Trimming took off 5 bases at V and 11 bases at J, with 13 bases between the two ends. The CDR3 protein is CASSLSSIELFF. CDR3 sequence (DNA): TGCGCCAGCAGTTTGTCGTCGATCGAGCTGTTTTTT.

The rearrangement links TRBV11-2 to TRBJ2-1, with D uncertain. Per the germline V gene, CDR1 is SGHAT and CDR2 is FQNNGV. The CDR3 loop spans 13 amino acids. V shed 6 bases and J shed 4 bases, with 10 bases lying between them. The DNA of the CDR3 is TGTGCCAGCAGTTACGATGGATACAATGAGCAGTTCTTC. Translating gives CASSYDGYNEQFF.